The clone carrying this T cell receptor beta chain has at least ten counts. Its antigen remains unidentified. These data belong to a study of T-cell reconstitution after alpha-beta-depleted transplantation in children. Findings of the study overall: The high TCRbeta diversity at day 60 in some patients came from surviving recipient T cells and thymic progenitors. Several hundred rapidly expanded clones from non-depleted graft cells reportedly supplied alpha-beta T cells about two months post-transplant. Most T-cell counts and diversity one year after the transplant came from T cells that were newly produced.

Unique molecular identifiers were built into the TCRbeta library. TCRdb passed the PCR reads through MiXCR, listing each CDR3 protein once. The profile shows about 640,000 distinct CDR3 sequences, 13% of them singletons. The CDR3 is 14 residues long. Germline V gene data show CDR1 as MDHEN and CDR2 as SYDVKM. V dropped 3 bases and J dropped 2 bases, with 8 bases sitting between them. The TCR was taken from a male patient between 10 and 17 years old who had a stem cell transplant for acute myeloid leukemia, so the T cells may come from the graft donor. The chain uses TRBV28 and TRBJ2-4; D is possibly TRBD2 (5 bases). The specimen comprised PBMCs, mostly from graft donor cells, sampled 360 days after TCRalphabeta/CD19-depleted stem cell transplant. The CDR3 DNA reads TGTGCCAGCAGTTTCCGGGGTCCCAAAAACATTCAGTACTTC. Translated, it gives CASSFRGPKNIQYF. Looking up the rest from reference TRBV28 and TRBJ2-4 gives the full variable domain: DVKVTQSSRYLVKRTGEKVFLECVQDMDHENMFWYRQDPGLGLRLIYFSYDVKMKEKGDIPEGYSVSREKKERFSLILESASTNQTSMYLCASSFRGPKNIQYFGAGTRLSVL.